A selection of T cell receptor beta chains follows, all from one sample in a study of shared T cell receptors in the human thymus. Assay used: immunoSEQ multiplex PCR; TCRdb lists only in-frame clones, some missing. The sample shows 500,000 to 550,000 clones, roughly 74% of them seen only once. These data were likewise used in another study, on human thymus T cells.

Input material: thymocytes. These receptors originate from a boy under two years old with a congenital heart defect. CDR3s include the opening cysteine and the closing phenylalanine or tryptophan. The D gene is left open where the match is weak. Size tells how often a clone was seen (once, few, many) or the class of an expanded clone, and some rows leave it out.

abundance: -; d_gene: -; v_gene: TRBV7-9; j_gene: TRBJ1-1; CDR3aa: CASSPDSPEAFF; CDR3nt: TGTGCCAGCAGCCCGGACAGTCCTGAAGCTTTCTTT
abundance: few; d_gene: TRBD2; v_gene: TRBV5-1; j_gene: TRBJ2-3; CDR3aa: CASSFNGLAGPSSTDTQYF; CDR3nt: TGCGCCAGCAGCTTTAATGGTCTAGCGGGCCCCTCTAGCACAGATACGCAGTATTTT
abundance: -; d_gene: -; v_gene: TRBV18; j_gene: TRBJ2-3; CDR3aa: CASSPSTSLTDTQYF; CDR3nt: TGTGCCAGCTCACCAAGCACTAGCCTCACAGATACGCAGTATTTT
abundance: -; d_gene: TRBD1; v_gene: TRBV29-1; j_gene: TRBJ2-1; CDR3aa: CSVAVGQGYNEQFF; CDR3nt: TGCAGCGTTGCGGTGGGACAGGGATACAATGAGCAGTTCTTC
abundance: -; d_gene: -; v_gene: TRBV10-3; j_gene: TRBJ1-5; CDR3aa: CAISAARDINSNQPQHF; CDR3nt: TGTGCCATCAGCGCAGCCCGGGACATCAATAGCAATCAGCCCCAGCATTTT
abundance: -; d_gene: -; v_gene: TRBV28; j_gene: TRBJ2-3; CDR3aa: CASSRRRIGTDTQYF; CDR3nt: TGTGCCAGCAGTCGACGGAGGATCGGAACAGATACGCAGTATTTT
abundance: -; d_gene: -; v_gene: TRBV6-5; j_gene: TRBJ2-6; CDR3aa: CASSLPGYSGANVLTF; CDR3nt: TGTGCCAGCAGTTTACCAGGGTACTCTGGGGCCAACGTCCTGACTTTC
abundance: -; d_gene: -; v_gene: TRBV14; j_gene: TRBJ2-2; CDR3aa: CASSQGRGPNTGELFF; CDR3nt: TGTGCCAGCAGCCAAGGAAGGGGCCCTAACACCGGGGAGCTGTTTTTT
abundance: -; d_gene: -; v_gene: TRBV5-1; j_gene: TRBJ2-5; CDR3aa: CASSPQGQTQYF; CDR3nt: TGCGCCAGCAGCCCTCAGGGCCAGACCCAGTACTTC
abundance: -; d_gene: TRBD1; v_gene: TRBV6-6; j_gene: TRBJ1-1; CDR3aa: CASSSDRENTEAFF; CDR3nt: TGTGCCAGCAGCTCGGACAGGGAGAACACTGAAGCTTTCTTT
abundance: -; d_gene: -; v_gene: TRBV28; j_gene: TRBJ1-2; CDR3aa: CASSPTVTGGSLLHGYTF; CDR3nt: TGTGCCAGCAGCCCGACCGTGACTGGGGGCAGCCTTCTTCATGGCTACACCTTC
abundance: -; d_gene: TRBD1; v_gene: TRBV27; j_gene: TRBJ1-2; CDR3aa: CASRGDRGNYGYTF; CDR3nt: TGTGCCAGCAGGGGGGACAGGGGAAATTATGGCTACACCTTC
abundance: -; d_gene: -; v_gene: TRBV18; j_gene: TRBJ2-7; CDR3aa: CASSSKGRTNNWAPQISYEQYF; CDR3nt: TGTGCCAGCTCCTCAAAAGGGAGGACTAATAATTGGGCGCCCCAAATCTCCTACGAGCAGTACTTC
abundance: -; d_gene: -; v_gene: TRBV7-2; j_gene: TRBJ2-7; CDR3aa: CASSLVSTQYEQYF; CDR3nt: TGTGCCAGCAGCTTAGTGAGTACTCAATACGAGCAGTACTTC
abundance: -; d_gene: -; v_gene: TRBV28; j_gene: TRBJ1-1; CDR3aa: CASGQSMAEMNTEAFF; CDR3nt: TGTGCTTCAGGACAGTCGATGGCCGAGATGAACACTGAAGCTTTCTTT
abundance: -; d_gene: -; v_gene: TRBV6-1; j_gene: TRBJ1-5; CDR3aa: CASSGESNQPQHF; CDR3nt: TGTGCCAGCAGTGGAGAGAGCAATCAGCCCCAGCATTTT
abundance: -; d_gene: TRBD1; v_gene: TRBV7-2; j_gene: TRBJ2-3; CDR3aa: CASSPLEGGICSDTQYF; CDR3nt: TGTGCCAGCAGCCCCCTTGAAGGGGGCATCTGTTCAGATACGCAGTATTTT
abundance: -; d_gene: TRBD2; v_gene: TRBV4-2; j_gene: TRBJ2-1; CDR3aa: CASSQDPRTSGRGEQFF; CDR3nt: TGTGCCAGCAGCCAAGATCCGAGGACTAGCGGGAGGGGTGAGCAGTTCTTC
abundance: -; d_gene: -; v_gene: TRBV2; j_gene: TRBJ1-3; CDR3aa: CASIYGESQFFSGNTIYF; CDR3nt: TGTGCCAGCATCTACGGGGAGAGCCAGTTTTTCTCTGGAAACACCATATATTTT
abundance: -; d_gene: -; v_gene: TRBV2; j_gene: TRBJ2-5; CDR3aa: CASSDPPQETQYF; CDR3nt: TGTGCCAGCAGTGATCCTCCCCAAGAGACCCAGTACTTC
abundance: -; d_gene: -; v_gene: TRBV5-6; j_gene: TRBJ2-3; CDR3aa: CASSSTDTQYF; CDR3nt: TGTGCCAGCAGCTCTACAGATACGCAGTATTTT
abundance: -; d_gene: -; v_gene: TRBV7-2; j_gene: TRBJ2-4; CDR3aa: CASSPDWGKNIQYF; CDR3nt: TGTGCCAGCAGCCCGGACTGGGGCAAAAACATTCAGTACTTC
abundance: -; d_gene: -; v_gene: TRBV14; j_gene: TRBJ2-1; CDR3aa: CASSPPLPCPYNEQFF; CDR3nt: TGTGCCAGCAGCCCCCCTCTACCTTGCCCCTACAATGAGCAGTTCTTC
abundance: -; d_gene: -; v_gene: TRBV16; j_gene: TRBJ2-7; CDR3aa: CASSPRDWGSYEQYF; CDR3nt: TGTGCCAGCAGCCCCCGGGACTGGGGATCCTACGAGCAGTACTTC
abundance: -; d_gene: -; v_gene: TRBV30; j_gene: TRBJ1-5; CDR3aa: CAWISSQPQHF; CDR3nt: TGTGCCTGGATATCCTCCCAGCCCCAGCATTTT
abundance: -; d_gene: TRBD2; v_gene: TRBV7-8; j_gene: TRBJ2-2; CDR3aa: CASSLKREDPGPNTGELFF; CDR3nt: TGTGCCAGCAGCTTAAAACGGGAGGACCCAGGCCCGAACACCGGGGAGCTGTTTTTT
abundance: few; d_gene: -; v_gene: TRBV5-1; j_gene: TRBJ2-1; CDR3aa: CASSLAKSSGKEVAVSSYNEQFF; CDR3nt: TGCGCCAGCAGCTTGGCCAAGTCCTCAGGGAAGGAGGTAGCGGTGAGCTCCTACAATGAGCAGTTCTTC